What follows are 23 T cell receptor beta chains derived from one specimen sequenced in a study of monozygotic twins with inflammatory bowel disease. TCRdb re-called the 5' RACE reads and catalogs CDR3 proteins one per entry, DNA excluded. The sample data list under 150,000 distinct CDR3 sequences. The sequencing input was blood. The receptors were sampled from a human donor with ulcerative colitis or Crohn's disease, or a healthy co-twin of an affected twin (not recorded which).

This chain connects TRBV5-4 to TRBJ2-2; TCRdb's assignment of TRBD1 cannot be checked, as there is no DNA. This CDR3 is built from 14 residues. Germline V gene sequence: CDR1 SGHNT, CDR2 YYREEE (reference sequence). The CDR3 reads CASRQFGGTGELFF. Full variable domain (outside the CDR3, taken from reference TRBV5-4 and TRBJ2-2): ETGVTQSPTHLIKTRGQQVTLRCSSQSGHNTVSWYQQALGQGPQFIFQYYREEENGRGNFPPRFSGLQFPNYSSELNVNALELDDSALYLCASRQFGGTGELFFGEGSRLTVL.

The chain combines TRBV20-1 with TRBJ1-4; TCRdb reports TRBD1, a call that lacks DNA to check it against. The CDR3 covers 14 residues. Per the germline V gene, CDR1 is DFQATT and CDR2 is SNEGSKA (reference sequence). CDR3 region: CSATVPGSGEKLFF.

The gene calls are TRBV4-3 and TRBJ2-1; TCRdb's D call of TRBD2 is untestable without DNA. The CDR3 totals 15 residues. Germline assignment: CDR1 LGHNA and CDR2 YSLEER. CDR3 region: CASSQLLAGVNEQFF.

The chain carries TRBV7-6 and TRBJ2-7; TCRdb's D gene call, TRBD1, goes unchecked for lack of DNA. Germline V CDR1 and CDR2: SGHVS, FNYEAQ. The CDR3 totals 14 residues. The CDR3 spells CASSRGGVSYEQYF.

The rearrangement joins TRBV6-5 to TRBJ2-7. Looked up from germline, CDR1 is MNHEY and CDR2 is SVGAGI. The CDR3 sequence is 13 residues long. This chain's CDR3 is CASSNSGSYEQYF.

J is TRBJ1-2 and V is TRBV20-1. The germline CDR1 and CDR2 sequences are DFQATT and SNEGSKA (reference sequence). The CDR3 loop spans 14 amino acids. The CDR3 sequence: CSAVLEAGNYGYTF.

The chain uses TRBV12-3 or TRBV12-4 and TRBJ2-7. The CDR3 loop spans 15 amino acids. The CDR3 is CASSLAGASSYEQYF.

The chain carries TRBV6-1 and TRBJ1-5; TCRdb selects TRBD1, and the lack of DNA leaves this call unchecked. The CDR3 spans 15 residues. Germline V gene data show CDR1 as MNHNS and CDR2 as SASEGT. This CDR3 reads CASTNGQGGNQPQHF.

This chain's CDR3 is CASSLAVGGLKEAFF. The V call is TRBV7-9, the J call TRBJ1-1; TCRdb proposes TRBD1, but this gene call is untestable without DNA. Germline lookup yields CDR1 SEHNR and CDR2 FQNEAQ (reference sequence). The CDR3 extends over 15 amino acids.

The chain employs TRBV29-1 and TRBJ2-2. Germline values: CDR1 SQVTM, CDR2 ANQGSEA. This CDR3 is built from 13 residues. This CDR3 reads CSVGSQRPRELFF.

This chain links TRBV4-3 with TRBJ1-5. CDR3 length equals 14 residues. CDR1 is LGHNA, CDR2 YSLEER, per germline. CDR3 loop: CASSQEDGYQPQHF.

The chain joins TRBV5-1 to TRBJ2-7; TCRdb calls TRBD1, which cannot be checked without DNA. Germline CDR1 is SGHRS and CDR2 is YFSETQ. This CDR3 contains 14 residues. CDR3 amino acids: CASSLDRGDYEQYF. The full variable domain, in which reference TRBV5-1 and TRBJ2-7 provide the parts outside the CDR3, is KAGVTQTPRYLIKTRGQQVTLSCSPISGHRSVSWYQQTPGQGLQFLFEYFSETQRNKGNFPGRFSGRQFSNSRSEMNVSTLELGDSALYLCASSLDRGDYEQYFGPGTRLTVT.

J is TRBJ2-7 and V is TRBV7-8; with no DNA, the TCRdb D assignment of TRBD1 cannot be verified. This CDR3 has 12 residues. Germline V gives CDR1 SGHVS, CDR2 FQNEAQ. CDR3 loop: CPSSLGDYEQYF.

The gene calls are TRBV7-3 and TRBJ1-6; TCRdb indicates TRBD1, and absent DNA this call remains unverified. In germline, CDR1 is SGHTA, CDR2 FQGTGA. The CDR3 sequence is 18 residues long. The CDR3 protein is CASSLMPRDGGHNSPLHF.

The chain is built from TRBV5-1 and TRBJ2-1. Germline CDR1 is SGHRS and CDR2 is YFSETQ. This CDR3 spans 13 amino acids. CDR3 region: CASSWGWNNEQFF.

CDR3 in amino acids: CASSFRWDTEAFF. The chain links TRBV12-3 or TRBV12-4 to TRBJ1-1. The CDR3 loop spans 13 amino acids.

The rearrangement uses TRBV5-1 and TRBJ2-7. Looked up from germline, CDR1 is SGHRS and CDR2 is YFSETQ. The CDR3 spans 15 residues. CDR3 amino acids: CASSLAPDISYEQYF.

This chain joins TRBV25-1 and TRBJ2-7; as DNA is missing, the TRBD1 call by TCRdb cannot be tested. The germline V gene encodes CDR1 MGHDK and CDR2 SYGVNS. This CDR3 has 12 amino acids. CDR3 amino acids: CASAGKVYEQYF.

The genes are TRBV6-2 or TRBV6-3 and TRBJ2-1; with no DNA, the TCRdb D assignment of TRBD2 cannot be verified. Germline V gene sequence: CDR1 MNHEY, CDR2 SVGEGT. The CDR3 loop spans 16 amino acids. CDR3 region: CASRGLAGGPYNEQFF.

This chain connects TRBV3-1 to TRBJ2-4. The CDR3 has 15 amino acids. CDR1 is LGHDT and CDR2 is YNNKEL in the germline V gene (reference sequence). This chain's CDR3 is CASSQGQLAKNIQYF. Full variable domain (missing parts from reference TRBV3-1 and TRBJ2-4): DTAVSQTPKYLVTQMGNDKSIKCEQNLGHDTMYWYKQDSKKFLKIMFSYNNKELIINETVPNRFSPKSPDKAHLNLHINSLELGDSAVYFCASSQGQLAKNIQYFGAGTRLSVL.

The chain employs TRBV2 and TRBJ2-1; absent DNA, TCRdb's TRBD1 call cannot be checked. Per germline, CDR1 SNHLY and CDR2 FYNNEI. The CDR3 is 14 amino acids. The CDR3 reads CASSAAGRYNEQFF.

This chain links TRBV7-9 with TRBJ2-7; absent DNA, TCRdb's TRBD2 call cannot be checked. The CDR3 has 16 residues. Germline values: CDR1 SEHNR, CDR2 FQNEAQ (reference sequence). CDR3 sequence reads: CASSLEVGTAEDEQYF.

The V and J genes are TRBV6-5 and TRBJ2-7; lacking DNA, the TRBD2 call made by TCRdb goes unchecked. Per the germline V gene, CDR1 is MNHEY and CDR2 is SVGAGI. The CDR3 runs 16 residues. This CDR3 reads CASSYSAGGGAYEQYF.